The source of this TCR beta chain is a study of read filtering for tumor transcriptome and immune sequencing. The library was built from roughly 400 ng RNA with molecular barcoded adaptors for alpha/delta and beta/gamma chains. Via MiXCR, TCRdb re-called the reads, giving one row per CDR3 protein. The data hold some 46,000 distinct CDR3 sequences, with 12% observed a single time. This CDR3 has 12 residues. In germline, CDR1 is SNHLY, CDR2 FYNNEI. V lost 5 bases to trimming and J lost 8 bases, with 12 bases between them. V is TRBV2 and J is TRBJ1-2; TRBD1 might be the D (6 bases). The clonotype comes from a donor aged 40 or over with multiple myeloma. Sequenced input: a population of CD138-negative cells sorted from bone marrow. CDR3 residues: CASSSDREGYTF. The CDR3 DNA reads TGTGCCAGCAGTTCGGACAGAGAGGGCTACACCTTC.